This T cell receptor (beta chain) was obtained from a study of human T cells and chemical hapten exposure. Looking at the study overall: TCR yields per sample varied, mainly owing to small pooled library volume differences. Broader study findings: High-frequency TCRs, those above 1 in 1000, stayed the same after DPC sensitization.

Time point: pre-sensitization, week 0. Treatment reported: therapeutic diphenylcyclopropenone sensitization with weekly scalp DPC. Trimming took 4 bases from V and 1 from J, leaving 14 bases between them. Per the germline V gene, CDR1 is SGHRS and CDR2 is YFSETQ. The CDR3 contains 16 residues. The sample holds a few counts of this clonotype. Its specificity is not known. In the authors' workflow: There were a median of around 97,000 TCRs per sample, with a range from about 23,224 to 690,600. TCRdb ran MiXCR on the RACE reads and lists one entry per CDR3 protein. The authors' filters were not applied to this entry. The sample comprises roughly 110,000 distinct CDR3 sequences, less than 15% of which are singletons, and 1.5% to 2% rests with the top ten.

Sequencing was performed on whole blood, taken in connection with sensitization to the hapten diphenylcyclopropenone (DPC). The chain recombines TRBV5-1 with TRBJ1-4; the D is unclear. The TCR was taken from a woman in her fifties or sixties with alopecia areata. Some clones in this sample may be carry-over from other donors' samples. The CDR3 DNA reads TGCGCCAGCAGCCCCGTAACCGCAGTAACTAATGAAAAACTGTTTTTT. Its protein product is CASSPVTAVTNEKLFF.